This is a list of T cell receptor beta chains from one sample in a study of cytotoxic CD8 clonotypes in ibrutinib-treated CLL. Sequenced by immunoSEQ multiplex PCR; TCRdb stores in-frame clones only, minus some. Here the sample spans about 120,000 clones, about 53% being singletons. Sequencing was performed on PBMCs, taken after 24 months of ibrutinib treatment. These receptors came from a human donor with chronic lymphocytic leukemia. Each CDR3 is given with its conserved first and last residue. D genes are given only for firm matches. Some rows have no size entry. The others give once, few or many, or a class for an expanded clone.

v_gene	j_gene	abundance	d_gene	CDR3aa	CDR3nt
TRBV5-1	TRBJ2-5	.	TRBD1	CASSLAGQGVETQYF	TGCGCCAGCAGCTTGGCGGGACAGGGGGTGGAGACCCAGTACTTC
TRBV5-1	TRBJ2-7	.	.	CASSTGRREQYF	TGCGCCAGCAGCACCGGTCGACGGGAGCAGTACTTC
TRBV5-1	TRBJ2-1	.	.	CASSLGGSLGYNEQFF	TGCGCCAGCAGCTTGGGAGGGAGTCTGGGTTACAATGAGCAGTTCTTC
TRBV7-6	TRBJ1-4	.	.	CASSPGRRATNEKLFF	TGTGCCAGCAGCCCTGGACGGAGGGCAACTAATGAAAAACTGTTTTTT
TRBV20-1	TRBJ1-5	few	.	CSAAGAQPQHF	TGCAGTGCGGCAGGGGCTCAGCCCCAGCATTTT
TRBV5-6	TRBJ1-1	.	.	CASSQIQGKMNTEAFF	TGTGCCAGCAGCCAGATACAGGGAAAGATGAACACTGAAGCTTTCTTT
TRBV5-1	TRBJ2-7	few	.	CASSFSSWTQSSYEQYF	TGCGCCAGCAGCTTTTCTTCGTGGACACAAAGCTCCTACGAGCAGTACTTC
TRBV29-1	TRBJ2-4	.	.	CSVEETWTALPRLAKNIQYF	TGCAGCGTTGAAGAGACTTGGACAGCCCTTCCCCGACTAGCCAAAAACATTCAGTACTTC
TRBV29-1	TRBJ2-5	.	.	CSGRVETQYF	TGCAGCGGACGAGTGGAGACCCAGTACTTC
TRBV30	TRBJ1-1	.	.	CAWSSGMGTEAFF	TGTGCCTGGAGTTCAGGGATGGGCACTGAAGCTTTCTTT
TRBV27	TRBJ2-3	.	.	CASSLPGASDTQYF	TGTGCCAGCAGTTTACCCGGCGCGTCCGATACGCAGTATTTT
TRBV7-2	TRBJ1-2	.	.	CASSLGGGNYGYTF	TGTGCCAGCAGCTTAGGTGGGGGAAACTATGGCTACACCTTC
TRBV11-1	TRBJ2-1	once	.	CASSRAFYNEQFF	TGTGCCAGCAGCCGGGCCTTCTACAATGAGCAGTTCTTC
TRBV19	TRBJ2-7	.	.	CASSIGTQGFYEQYF	TGTGCCAGTAGTATCGGCACACAGGGTTTTTACGAGCAGTACTTC
TRBV10-2	TRBJ1-2	few	.	CASSDRGDYNGYTF	TGCGCCAGCAGTGATAGGGGGGACTACAATGGCTACACCTTC
TRBV5-4	TRBJ1-6	.	.	CASSLAADSPLHF	TGTGCCAGCAGCTTGGCCGCAGATTCACCCCTCCACTTT
TRBV9	TRBJ2-5	.	TRBD2	CASSSQAGAQETQYF	TGTGCCAGCAGCTCACAAGCGGGGGCGCAAGAGACCCAGTACTTC
TRBV7-2	TRBJ2-5	few	.	CASSLGLTQYF	TGTGCCAGCAGCTTAGGTCTGACCCAGTACTTC
TRBV30	TRBJ1-1	.	.	CAWRAGLTTEAFF	TGTGCCTGGAGGGCAGGATTGACCACTGAAGCTTTCTTT
TRBV19	TRBJ2-7	.	TRBD1	CASSIGGTGGDEQYF	TGTGCCAGTAGTATAGGCGGGACAGGGGGCGACGAGCAGTACTTC
TRBV5-1	TRBJ2-2	.	.	CASTGANTGELFF	TGCGCCAGCACAGGGGCCAACACCGGGGAGCTGTTTTTT
TRBV30	TRBJ2-3	.	.	CAWSRGGLDTDTQYF	TGTGCCTGGAGCAGAGGGGGACTCGACACAGATACGCAGTATTTT